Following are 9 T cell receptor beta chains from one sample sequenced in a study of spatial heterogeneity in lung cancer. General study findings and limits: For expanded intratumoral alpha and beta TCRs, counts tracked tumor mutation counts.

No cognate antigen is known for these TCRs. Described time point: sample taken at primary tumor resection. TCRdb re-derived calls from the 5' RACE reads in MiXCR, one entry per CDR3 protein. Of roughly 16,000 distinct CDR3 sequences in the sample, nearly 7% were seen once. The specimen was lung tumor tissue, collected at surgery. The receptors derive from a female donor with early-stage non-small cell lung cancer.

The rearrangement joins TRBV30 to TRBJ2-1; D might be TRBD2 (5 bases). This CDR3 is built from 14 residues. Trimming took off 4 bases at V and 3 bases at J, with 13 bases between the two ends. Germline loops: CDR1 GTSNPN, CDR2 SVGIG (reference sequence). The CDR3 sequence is CAWKRRADYNEQFF. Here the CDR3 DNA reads TGTGCCTGGAAAAGGCGGGCCGACTACAATGAGCAGTTCTTC.

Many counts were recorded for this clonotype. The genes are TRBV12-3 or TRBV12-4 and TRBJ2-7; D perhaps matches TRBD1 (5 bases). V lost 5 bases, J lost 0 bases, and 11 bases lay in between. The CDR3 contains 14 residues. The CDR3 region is CASSDSGSSYEQYF. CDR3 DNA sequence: TGTGCCAGCAGTGATTCAGGGTCCTCCTACGAGCAGTACTTC.

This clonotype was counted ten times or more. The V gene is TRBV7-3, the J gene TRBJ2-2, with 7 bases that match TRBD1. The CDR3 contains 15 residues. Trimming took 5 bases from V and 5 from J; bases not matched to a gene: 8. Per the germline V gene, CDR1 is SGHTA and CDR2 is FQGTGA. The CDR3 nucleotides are TGTGCCAGCAGCCCCGAACAGGGGTGGACCGGGGAGCTGTTTTTT. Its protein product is CASSPEQGWTGELFF.

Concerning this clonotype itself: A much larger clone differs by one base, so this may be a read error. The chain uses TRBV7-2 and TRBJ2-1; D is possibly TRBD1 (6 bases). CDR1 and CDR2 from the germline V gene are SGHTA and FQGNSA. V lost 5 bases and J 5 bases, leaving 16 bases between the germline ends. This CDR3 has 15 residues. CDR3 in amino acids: CASSPRGTDNNEQFF. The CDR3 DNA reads TGTGCCAGCAGCCCAAGGGGGACGGATAACAATGAGCAGTTCTTC.

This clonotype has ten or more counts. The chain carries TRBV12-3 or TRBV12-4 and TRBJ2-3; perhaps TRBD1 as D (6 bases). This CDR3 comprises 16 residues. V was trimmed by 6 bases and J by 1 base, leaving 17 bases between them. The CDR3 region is CASRRTGFARTDTQYF. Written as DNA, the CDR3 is TGTGCCAGCAGACGAACAGGGTTCGCACGCACAGATACGCAGTATTTT.

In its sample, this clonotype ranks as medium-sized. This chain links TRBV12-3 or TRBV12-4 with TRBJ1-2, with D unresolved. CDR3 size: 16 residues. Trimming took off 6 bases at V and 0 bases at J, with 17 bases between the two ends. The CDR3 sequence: CASSVTEVEANYGYTF. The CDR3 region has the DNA TGTGCCAGCAGCGTCACAGAAGTAGAAGCTAACTATGGCTACACCTTC.

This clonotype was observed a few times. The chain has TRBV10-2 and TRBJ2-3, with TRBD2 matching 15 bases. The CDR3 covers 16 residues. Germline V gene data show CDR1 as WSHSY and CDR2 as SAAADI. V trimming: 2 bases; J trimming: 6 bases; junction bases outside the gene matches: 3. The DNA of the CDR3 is TGCGCCAGCAGTGAGGGGACTAGCGGGGGGTTTGATACGCAGTATTTT. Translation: CASSEGTSGGFDTQYF.

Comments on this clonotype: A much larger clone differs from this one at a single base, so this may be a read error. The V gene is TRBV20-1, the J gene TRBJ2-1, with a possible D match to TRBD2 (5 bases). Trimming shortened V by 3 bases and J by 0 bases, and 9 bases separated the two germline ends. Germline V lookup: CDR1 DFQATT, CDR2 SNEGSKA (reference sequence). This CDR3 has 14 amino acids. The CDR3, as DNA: TGCAGTGCTAGTCGGACTTTCTCCTACAATGAGCAGTTCTTC. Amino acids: CSASRTFSYNEQFF.

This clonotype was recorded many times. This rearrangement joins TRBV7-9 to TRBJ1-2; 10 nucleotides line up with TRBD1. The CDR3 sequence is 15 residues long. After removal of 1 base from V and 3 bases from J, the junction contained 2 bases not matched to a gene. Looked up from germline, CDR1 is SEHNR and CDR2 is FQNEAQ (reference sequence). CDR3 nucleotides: TGTGCCAGCAGCTTAGGGACAGGGGGAGACTATGGCTACACCTTC. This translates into CASSLGTGGDYGYTF. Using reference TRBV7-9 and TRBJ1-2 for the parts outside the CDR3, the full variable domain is DTGVSQNPRHKITKRGQNVTFRCDPISEHNRLYWYRQTLGQGPEFLTYFQNEAQLEKSRLLSDRFSAERPKGSFSTLEIQRTEQGDSAMYLCASSLGTGGDYGYTFGSGTRLTVV.